This T cell receptor beta chain is from a study of blood T cell repertoires in COVID-19. Background on the study: PBMCs, B-cell-depleted T cells, or T cells were the source of the cDNA or gDNA that made up the material.

The CDR3 is made up of 15 amino acids. Germline CDR1 reads MNHEY; CDR2 reads SVGAGI. The germline V and J ends were trimmed by 4 bases and 3 bases, with 16 bases remaining between them. As originally analysed: Nucleated cell number was recorded as an estimate derived from reference gene primer amplification. Generated by immunoSEQ multiplex PCR, the TCRdb table keeps only in-frame clones and is missing some. V and J calls and clone size follow that table, whereas D and trimming were derived from the DNA. The table shows 150,000 to 200,000 clones, with about 86% occurring only once. The sample taken for sequencing was peripheral blood. The V call is TRBV6-5, the J call TRBJ2-7; D is possibly TRBD1 (5 bases). The sequence was collected from a man in his sixties with acute or convalescent COVID-19. The CDR3 DNA sequence: TGTGCCAGCAGTTCCGCCAGGGCAGGCGGCTACGAGCAGTACTTC. This encodes CASSSARAGGYEQYF.